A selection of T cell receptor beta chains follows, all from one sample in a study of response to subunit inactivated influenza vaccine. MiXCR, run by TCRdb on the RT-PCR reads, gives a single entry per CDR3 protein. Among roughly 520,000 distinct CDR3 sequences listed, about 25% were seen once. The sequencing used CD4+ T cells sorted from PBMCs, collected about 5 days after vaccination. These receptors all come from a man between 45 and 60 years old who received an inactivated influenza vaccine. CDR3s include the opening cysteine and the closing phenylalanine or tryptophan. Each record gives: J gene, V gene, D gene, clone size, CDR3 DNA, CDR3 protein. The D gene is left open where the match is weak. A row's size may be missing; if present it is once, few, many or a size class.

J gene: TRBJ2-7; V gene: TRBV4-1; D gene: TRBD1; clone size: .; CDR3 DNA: TGCGCCAGCAGCCAAGATTGGAGACAGGGTTTTTACGAGCAGTACTTC; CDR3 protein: CASSQDWRQGFYEQYF
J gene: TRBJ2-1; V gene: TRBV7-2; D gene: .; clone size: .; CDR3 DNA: TGTGCCAGCAGCTTAGTCCACCCACGGAATGAGCAGTTCTTC; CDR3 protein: CASSLVHPRNEQFF
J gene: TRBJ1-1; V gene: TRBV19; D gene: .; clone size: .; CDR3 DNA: TGTGCCAGTAGTATCTCGGCTATGAACACTGAAGCTTTCTTT; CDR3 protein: CASSISAMNTEAFF
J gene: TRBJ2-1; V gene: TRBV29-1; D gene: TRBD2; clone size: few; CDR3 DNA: TGCAGCGTCCAGGCTGGAGCGGGAGCCTATGAGCAGTTCTTC; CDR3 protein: CSVQAGAGAYEQFF
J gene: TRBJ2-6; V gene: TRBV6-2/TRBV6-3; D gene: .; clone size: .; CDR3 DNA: TGTGCCAGCAGGGCCTCCGGGGGGGCCAACGTCCTGACTTTC; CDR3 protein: CASRASGGANVLTF
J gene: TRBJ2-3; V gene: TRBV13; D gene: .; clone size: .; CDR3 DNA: TGTGCCAGCAGCGGGGTGCGCGCCACAGATACGCAGTATTTT; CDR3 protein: CASSGVRATDTQYF
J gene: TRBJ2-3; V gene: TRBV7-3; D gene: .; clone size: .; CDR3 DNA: TGTGCCAGCAGCCTAAACCCGGGGGCGGGTACGCAGTATTTT; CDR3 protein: CASSLNPGAGTQYF
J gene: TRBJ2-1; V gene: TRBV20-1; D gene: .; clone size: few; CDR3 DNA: TGCAGTGCCTCCCGGGGCACCCACTACAATGAGCAGTTCTTC; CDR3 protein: CSASRGTHYNEQFF
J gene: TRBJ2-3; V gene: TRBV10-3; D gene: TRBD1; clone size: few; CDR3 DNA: TGTGCCACCGGCGACAGGGTGTCTCCCACGGGTGGCACAGATACGCAGTATTTT; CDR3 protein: CATGDRVSPTGGTDTQYF
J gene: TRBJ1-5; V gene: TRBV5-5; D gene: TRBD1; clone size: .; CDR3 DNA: TGTGCCAGCAGCCCGGACAGGGTGGATCAGCCCCAGCATTTT; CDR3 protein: CASSPDRVDQPQHF
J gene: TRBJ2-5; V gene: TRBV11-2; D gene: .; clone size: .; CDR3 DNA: TGTGCCAGCAGCTTAGGAGGAGAAGTGGTGCAGACCCAGTACTTC; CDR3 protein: CASSLGGEVVQTQYF
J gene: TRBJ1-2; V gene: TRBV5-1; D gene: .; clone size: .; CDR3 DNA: TGCGCCAGACAAAAATGGGGCACTAACTATGGCTACACCTTC; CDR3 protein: CARQKWGTNYGYTF
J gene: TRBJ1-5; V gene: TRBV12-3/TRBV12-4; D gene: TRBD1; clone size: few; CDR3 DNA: TGTGCCAGCAGTATAAACGGACAGGGCGGTCAGCCCCAGCATTTT; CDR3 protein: CASSINGQGGQPQHF
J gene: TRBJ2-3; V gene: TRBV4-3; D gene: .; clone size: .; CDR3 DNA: TGCGCCAGCAGCCAAGATTCGGCGGCGGGTACGCAGTATTTT; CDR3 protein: CASSQDSAAGTQYF
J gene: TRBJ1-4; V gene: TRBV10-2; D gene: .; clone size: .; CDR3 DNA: TGCGCCAGCGGCCCCAGGGTTGTCGCGGGGACAACTAATGAAAAACTGTTTTTT; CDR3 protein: CASGPRVVAGTTNEKLFF
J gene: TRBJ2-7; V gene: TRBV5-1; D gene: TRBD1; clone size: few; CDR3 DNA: TGCGCCAGCAGTCCCCTACAGGGGGCCGGATACGAGCAGTACTTC; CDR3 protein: CASSPLQGAGYEQYF
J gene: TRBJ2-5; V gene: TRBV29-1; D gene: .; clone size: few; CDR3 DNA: TGCAGCGTCGGACAGCAACAAGAGACCCAGTACTTC; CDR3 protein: CSVGQQQETQYF
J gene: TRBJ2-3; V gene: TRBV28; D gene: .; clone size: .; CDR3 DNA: TGTGCCAGCAGTTCCCTCCAGGGTGGCGGAGATACGCAGTATTTT; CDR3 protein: CASSSLQGGGDTQYF
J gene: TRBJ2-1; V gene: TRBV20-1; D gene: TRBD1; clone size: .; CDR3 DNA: TGCAGTGCAGTGGGACAGGGGGCAAATGAGCAGTTCTTC; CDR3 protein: CSAVGQGANEQFF
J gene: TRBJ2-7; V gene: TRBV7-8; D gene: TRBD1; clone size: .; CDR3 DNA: TGTGCCAGCAGCTTAGACAGGGGACCGCAGTACTTC; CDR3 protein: CASSLDRGPQYF
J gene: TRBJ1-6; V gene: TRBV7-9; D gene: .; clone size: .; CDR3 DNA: TGTGCCAGCAGCTTAAATCTAAGAGGGTATTCACCCCTCCACTTT; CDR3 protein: CASSLNLRGYSPLHF
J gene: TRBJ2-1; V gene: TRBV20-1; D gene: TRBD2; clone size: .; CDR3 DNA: TGCAGTGCACGACTAGCGGGAGGAGTTGGCAATGAGCAGTTCTTC; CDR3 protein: CSARLAGGVGNEQFF
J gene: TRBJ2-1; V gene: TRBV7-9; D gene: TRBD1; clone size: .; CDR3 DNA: TGTGCCAGCAGCTTAGGCCCCGGACAGGTCAATGAGCAGTTCTTC; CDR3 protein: CASSLGPGQVNEQFF
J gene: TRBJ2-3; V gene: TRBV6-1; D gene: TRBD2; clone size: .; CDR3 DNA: TGTGCCAGCAGTCCGAGACTAGCGGGGCGCACAGATACGCAGTATTTT; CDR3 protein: CASSPRLAGRTDTQYF
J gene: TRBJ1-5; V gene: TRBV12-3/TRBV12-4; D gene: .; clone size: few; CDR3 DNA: TGTGCCAGCAGTTTCCTTAGCAATCAGCCCCAGCATTTT; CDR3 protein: CASSFLSNQPQHF
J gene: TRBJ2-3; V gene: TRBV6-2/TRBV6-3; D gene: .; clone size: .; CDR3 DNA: TGTGCCACTGCTCGGGCAGATACGCAGTATTTT; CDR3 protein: CATARADTQYF
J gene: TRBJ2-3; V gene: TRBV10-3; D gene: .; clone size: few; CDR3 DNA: TGTGCCATCAGTGATGGTTTGAGCCACCACACAGATACGCAGTATTTT; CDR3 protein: CAISDGLSHHTDTQYF
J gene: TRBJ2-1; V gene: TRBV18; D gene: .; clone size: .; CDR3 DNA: TGTGCCAGCTCGACCAGGGAGTCTCTCTCTCAGGGGCAGTTCTTC; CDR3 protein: CASSTRESLSQGQFF